This is a list of T cell receptor beta chains from one sample in a study of CD8 T cells in ankylosing spondylitis. One entry per CDR3 protein, called by TCRdb with MiXCR from the 5' RACE reads. The sample includes about 220,000 distinct CDR3 sequences, over 9.5% of them seen just once. Sequencing was done on a sample of blood, either unsorted or a sorted T cell fraction (not recorded which). The source of these receptors is a male donor with ankylosing spondylitis or in good health (not recorded which). The CDR3 runs from the conserved cysteine through the conserved F or W. D genes are given only for firm matches. Some rows have no size entry. The others give once, few or many, or a class for an expanded clone.

CDR3nt,CDR3aa,d_gene,j_gene,v_gene,abundance
TGTGCCACCAGTGATGCAGGGGGCTCTATCGACGAGCAGTACTTC,CATSDAGGSIDEQYF,TRBD1,TRBJ2-7,TRBV24-1,many
TGCGCCAGCAGGACGTCCGACGACGACGCTTCCTACGAGCAGTACTTC,CASRTSDDDASYEQYF,-,TRBJ2-7,TRBV5-1,-
TGTGCCAGCAGTTTTACCCCTTATAGCAATCAGCCCCAGCATTTT,CASSFTPYSNQPQHF,-,TRBJ1-5,TRBV27,many
TGCAGTGCTACTAGCGGGGAAGAGACCCAGTACTTC,CSATSGEETQYF,TRBD2,TRBJ2-5,TRBV20-1,many
TGTGCTAGTGGTTTTGGGGAATTTGGAATCAATCAGCCCCAGCATTTT,CASGFGEFGINQPQHF,-,TRBJ1-5,TRBV12-5,many
TGTGCCAGCGCGGACAGCCTGGGGGAAAAACTGTTTTTT,CASADSLGEKLFF,-,TRBJ1-4,TRBV18,few
TGTGCCACCAGCAGAGACAGGGCGATACTTGGAAACACCATATATTTT,CATSRDRAILGNTIYF,-,TRBJ1-3,TRBV15,many
TGTGCCAGCAGCTTAGGCGGGACTCTTAATGAAAAACTGTTTTTT,CASSLGGTLNEKLFF,-,TRBJ1-4,TRBV7-9,many
TGTGCCAGCAGTCCGGTTGGACAGGGGGTTTACGAGCAGTACTTC,CASSPVGQGVYEQYF,TRBD1,TRBJ2-7,TRBV12-3/TRBV12-4,few
TGTGCCATCAATTCGGGGGGGTCCTACGAGCAGTACTTC,CAINSGGSYEQYF,TRBD2,TRBJ2-7,TRBV10-3,many
TGCGCCAGCTCAGGGGTGAGGACTGGTCGGCAGTATTTT,CASSGVRTGRQYF,-,TRBJ2-3,TRBV5-1,many
TGCAGCGCCGGGCTGTACAATGAGCAGTTCTTC,CSAGLYNEQFF,-,TRBJ2-1,TRBV29-1,many
TGCAGTGCTACTCCGGGCAGGGCACACACTGAAGCTTTCTTT,CSATPGRAHTEAFF,-,TRBJ1-1,TRBV20-1,many
TGTGCCAGCAGTTTACCGCCGGGACAGAGCACAGATACGCAGTATTTT,CASSLPPGQSTDTQYF,TRBD1,TRBJ2-3,TRBV28,-
TGTGCCAGCAGCCCCCCTGGGTGGACAGTCCTTAGAAATGAGCAGTTCTTC,CASSPPGWTVLRNEQFF,-,TRBJ2-1,TRBV7-2,few